These 13 T cell receptor beta chains were sequenced from one sample in a study of shared clonotypes between healthy human individuals. Assay used: immunoSEQ multiplex PCR; TCRdb lists only in-frame clones, some missing. Of 450,000 or so clones listed, 75% to 80% are singletons. Input material: PBMCs. The receptors here all came from a woman in her thirties or forties in good health. Some clones in this sample may be carry-over from other donors' samples.

V is TRBV14 and J is TRBJ1-2, with a possible D match to TRBD1 (6 bases). The length of the CDR3 is 16 residues. Trimming removed 2 bases from V and 5 bases from J, with 18 bases in between. Germline V CDR1 and CDR2: SGHDN, FVKESK. The chain's CDR3 is CASSQSPIGGGYGYTF. CDR3 sequence (DNA): TGTGCCAGCAGCCAAAGCCCTATCGGGGGCGGGTATGGCTACACCTTC.

The chain links TRBV28 to TRBJ1-3; maybe TRBD1 (5 bases). This CDR3 has 13 amino acids. Looked up from germline, CDR1 is MDHEN and CDR2 is SYDVKM. The V end lost 3 bases, the J end lost 5 bases, and 8 bases lay between the germline ends. In DNA form, the CDR3 reads TGTGCCAGCAGTTTCACGGGGCGAAACACCATATATTTT. It specifies CASSFTGRNTIYF.

In its sample, this clone was seen a few times. This rearrangement joins TRBV5-6 to TRBJ2-1, with TRBD1 matching 10 bases. This CDR3 region has 15 residues. Germline lookup yields CDR1 SGHDT and CDR2 YYEEEE. J gave up 7 bases and V 5 bases, and 9 bases lay outside the gene matches. Here the CDR3 DNA reads TGTGCCAGCAGGCTAGACAGGGGGCTTCTGAATGAGCAGTTCTTC. Its translation: CASRLDRGLLNEQFF.

This clone was counted at least ten times. This rearrangement joins TRBV20-1 to TRBJ2-5, with D possibly being TRBD1 (6 bases). Gene TRBJ2-7 matches the end of the DNA better, so the J call may be wrong. This CDR3 contains 11 residues. Germline CDR1 and CDR2: DFQATT and SNEGSKA (reference sequence). The DNA for the CDR3 is TGCAGTGCTGGGGGCCCCTACGAGCAGTACTTC. Amino acid sequence: CSAGGPYEQYF.

The rearrangement links TRBV9 to TRBJ2-5, with a tentative D call TRBD2 (6 bases). Germline V lookup: CDR1 SGDLS, CDR2 YYNGEE. V was clipped by 1 base and J by 4 bases, with 8 bases between them. The CDR3 sequence is 13 residues long. This CDR3 reads CASSVQEGETQYF. The CDR3 DNA sequence: TGTGCCAGCAGCGTACAGGAGGGAGAGACCCAGTACTTC.

The rearrangement joins TRBV7-2 to TRBJ1-1; D may be TRBD1 (6 bases). Germline V gene sequence: CDR1 SGHTA, CDR2 FQGNSA. This CDR3 spans 15 amino acids. The V and J ends lost 5 bases and 1 base respectively, with 14 bases between them. The CDR3: CASSPRGHQNTEAFF. The CDR3 DNA follows: TGTGCCAGCAGCCCCCGGGGACATCAGAACACTGAAGCTTTCTTT.

The chain links TRBV2 to TRBJ2-7; D is undetermined. CDR3 length: 11 residues. The germline V and J ends were trimmed by 7 bases and 0 bases, with 4 bases remaining between them. Germline CDR1 and CDR2: SNHLY and FYNNEI. The CDR3 DNA is TGTGCCAGCATGGCCTCCTACGAGCAGTACTTC. This codes for CASMASYEQYF.

Remarks on this clone: This sequence is one base from a far larger clone and is likely a read error. The same CDR3 arises from other DNA sequences in this sample as well. In nucleotides, the CDR3 is TGTGCCTGGAGTGTTACGGGGTCCTCTGGGGCCAACGTCCTGACTTTC. It codes for CAWSVTGSSGANVLTF. The V and J genes are TRBV30 and TRBJ2-6, with a possible D match to TRBD2 (5 bases). CDR1 is GTSNPN and CDR2 is SVGIG in the germline V gene (reference sequence). V was trimmed by 0 bases and J by 0 bases, leaving 9 bases between them. This CDR3 region has 16 residues. The full variable domain, its missing parts supplied by reference TRBV30 and TRBJ2-6, is SQTIHQWPATLVQPVGSPLSLECTVEGTSNPNLYWYRQAAGRGLQLLFYSVGIGQISSEVPQNLSASRPQDRQFILSSKKLLLSDSGFYLCAWSVTGSSGANVLTFGAGSRLTVL.

V and J are TRBV2 and TRBJ2-3; 8 bases map to TRBD2. Per germline, CDR1 SNHLY and CDR2 FYNNEI. The CDR3 runs to 15 residues. The V gene end was trimmed by 6 bases and the J gene end by 3 bases; junction bases not matched to a gene: 8. This CDR3 reads CASSRGLEGTDTQYF. Here the CDR3 DNA reads TGTGCCAGCAGCCGGGGACTAGAAGGGACAGATACGCAGTATTTT.

This rearrangement joins TRBV6-6 to TRBJ1-5; 9 nucleotides line up with TRBD1. V lost 4 bases to trimming and J lost 7 bases; unmatched junction nucleotides: 8. Germline V gene data show CDR1 as MNHNY and CDR2 as SVGAGI (reference sequence). This CDR3 spans 15 amino acids. The CDR3 protein is CASSSGTGQGQPQHF. The CDR3 nucleotides read TGTGCCAGCAGTTCCGGGACAGGGCAGGGGCAGCCCCAGCATTTT.

The chain recombines TRBV7-2 with TRBJ2-1; a possible D gene is TRBD1 (6 bases). Germline assignment: CDR1 SGHTA and CDR2 FQGNSA. V lost 5 bases to trimming and J lost 6 bases, with 11 bases between them. This CDR3 has 13 amino acids. In DNA form, the CDR3 reads TGTGCCAGCAGCCACAGGGTCAGCAATGAGCAGTTCTTC. It specifies CASSHRVSNEQFF.

The chain has TRBV28 and TRBJ1-2; D unresolved. This CDR3 has 16 residues. V was shortened by 4 bases and J by 6 bases, with 21 bases between the two germline ends. CDR1 MDHEN and CDR2 SYDVKM come from the germline V gene. CDR3: CASSSIPQKGANGYTF. DNA for the CDR3: TGTGCCAGCAGTTCGATCCCGCAGAAGGGAGCGAATGGCTACACCTTC.

The chain recombines TRBV10-3 with TRBJ2-7, with TRBD2 matching over 11 bases. V trimming: 6 bases; J trimming: 4 bases; junction bases outside the gene matches: 5. Germline CDR1 ENHRY, CDR2 SYGVKD. The CDR3 sequence is 14 residues long. This chain's CDR3 is CAIRTSGAAYEQYF. The CDR3 nucleotides are TGTGCCATCAGGACTAGCGGGGCGGCGTACGAGCAGTACTTC.